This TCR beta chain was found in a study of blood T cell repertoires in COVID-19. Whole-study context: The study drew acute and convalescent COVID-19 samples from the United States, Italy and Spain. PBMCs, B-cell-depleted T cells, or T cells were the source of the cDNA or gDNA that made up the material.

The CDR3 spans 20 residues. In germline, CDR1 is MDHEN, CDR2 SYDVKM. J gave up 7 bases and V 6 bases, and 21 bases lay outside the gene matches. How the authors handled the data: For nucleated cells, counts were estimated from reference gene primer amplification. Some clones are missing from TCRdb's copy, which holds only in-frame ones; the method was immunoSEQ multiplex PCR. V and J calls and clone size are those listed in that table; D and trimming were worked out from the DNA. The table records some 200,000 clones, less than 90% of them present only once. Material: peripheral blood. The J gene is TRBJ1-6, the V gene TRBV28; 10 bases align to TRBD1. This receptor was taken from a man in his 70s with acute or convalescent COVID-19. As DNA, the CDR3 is TGTGCCAGCAGACAGGGACAGGGGCACGGTACTCCACTCTCAAATTCACCCCTCCACTTT. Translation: CASRQGQGHGTPLSNSPLHF.